The 19 T cell receptor beta chains presented below share a single source sample, sequenced in a study of beta chain features in type 1 diabetes. Study-level points and caveats: Shorter TCRB CDR3s, moderately but significantly so, marked every one of the four CD4+ subsets in Type 1 diabetes patients.

No antigens are known for them. As every portion of the isolated RNA was reverse transcribed, the sequencing read expressed TCRB transcripts. Using immunoSEQ multiplex PCR, the repertoire was profiled, and TCRdb retains in-frame clones only, with some absent. The table lists 60,000 to 75,000 clones, 45% to 50% of them singletons. The sample comprised central memory CD4+ T cells from blood. All receptors come from a man under 40 with type 1 diabetes.

This chain's CDR3 is CAWRRDRALSGANVLTF. In DNA, the CDR3 is TGTGCCTGGAGGCGGGACAGGGCTCTCTCTGGGGCCAACGTCCTGACTTTC. The chain couples TRBV30 to TRBJ2-6; TRBD1 aligns across 9 bases. V lost 3 bases to trimming and J lost 0 bases; unmatched junction nucleotides: 6. Looked up from germline, CDR1 is GTSNPN and CDR2 is SVGIG (reference sequence). CDR3 length equals 17 residues.

A note on this clone: Other DNA sequences in the sample encode the same CDR3. The chain couples TRBV2 to TRBJ1-5; 8 nucleotides line up with TRBD1. Germline CDR1 and CDR2: SNHLY and FYNNEI. This CDR3 is built from 14 residues. V was clipped by 6 bases and J by 6 bases; unmatched bases: 7. This CDR3 is CASSLDREAQPQHF. The CDR3 DNA follows: TGTGCCAGCAGCTTGGACAGGGAGGCTCAGCCCCAGCATTTT.

The chain is built from TRBV4-1 and TRBJ2-7; 9 positions match TRBD1. Germline V gene lookup returns CDR1 MGHRA and CDR2 YSYEKL. The V gene end was trimmed by 4 bases and the J gene end by 6 bases; junction bases not matched to a gene: 10. The CDR3 contains 15 residues. For the CDR3, the DNA is TGCGCCAGCAGCCTAGGCTGGGGACAGGGTGGCGAGCAGTACTTC. This codes for CASSLGWGQGGEQYF.

This clone was seen a single time. This chain joins TRBV5-1 and TRBJ2-3; TRBD2 matches at 9 bases. This CDR3 region has 18 residues. Germline V gene lookup returns CDR1 SGHRS and CDR2 YFSETQ. The junction had 13 bases not matched to a gene; V was cut back by 4 bases and J by 1 base. CDR3 sequence: CASSKWASGTSGTDTQYF. The CDR3, as DNA: TGCGCCAGCAGCAAATGGGCTAGCGGGACTTCTGGCACAGATACGCAGTATTTT.

The chain is built from TRBV10-3 and TRBJ1-1; 8 bases line up with TRBD1. CDR3 size: 16 residues. The J segment lost 0 bases and the V segment lost 6 bases, leaving 9 bases of the junction unmatched. The germline gives CDR1 ENHRY, CDR2 SYGVKD. Written as DNA, the CDR3 is TGTGCCATCAGAAGAGGACAGGGAGAGGTGAACACTGAAGCTTTCTTT. It is translated as CAIRRGQGEVNTEAFF.

J is TRBJ1-5 and V is TRBV5-1, with TRBD1 as a possible D gene (5 bases). This CDR3 comprises 15 residues. The germline V and J ends were trimmed by 2 bases and 0 bases, with 9 bases remaining between them. Germline lookup yields CDR1 SGHRS and CDR2 YFSETQ. The chain's CDR3 is CASSLTGDSNQPQHF. The CDR3 bases are TGCGCCAGCAGCTTAACAGGTGATAGCAATCAGCCCCAGCATTTT.

The rearrangement links TRBV7-9 to TRBJ2-3; possible D gene TRBD2, 5 bases. Germline CDR1 reads SEHNR; CDR2 reads FQNEAQ (reference sequence). V was pared by 5 bases and J by 3 bases, with 9 bases between. This CDR3 is built from 13 residues. This CDR3 reads CASSQTGTDTQYF. The CDR3 DNA follows: TGTGCCAGCAGCCAAACGGGGACAGATACGCAGTATTTT.

This clone was detected a few times. The CDR3 DNA sequence: TGTGCCAGCAGTCGCGGGACAGGTTGGGAGCAGTACTTC. Its protein is CASSRGTGWEQYF. The rearrangement uses TRBV27 and TRBJ2-7, with 8 bases that match TRBD1. CDR1 is MNHEY and CDR2 is SMNVEV in the germline V gene (reference sequence). The CDR3 runs 13 residues. J lost 7 bases, V lost 5 bases, and 7 bases had no gene match.

The chain has TRBV25-1 and TRBJ2-3; TRBD1 matches at 7 bases. Germline V gene sequence: CDR1 MGHDK, CDR2 SYGVNS. The CDR3 runs to 11 residues. V was clipped by 6 bases and J by 6 bases; unmatched bases: 0. The CDR3 nucleotides read TGTGCCAGCAGAGGGGGCGATACGCAGTATTTT. This codes for CASRGGDTQYF.

This clone was counted a few times. The chain links TRBV29-1 to TRBJ1-2, with D hard to call. CDR3 length: 12 amino acids. Trimming pared 4 bases from V and 0 bases from J, leaving 6 bases between. Germline V gene lookup returns CDR1 SQVTM and CDR2 ANQGSEA. This CDR3 reads CSVAGSNYGYTF. The CDR3, as DNA: TGCAGCGTTGCGGGATCTAACTATGGCTACACCTTC.

The chain recombines TRBV6-1 with TRBJ2-7; 7 positions agree with TRBD1. The CDR3 spans 15 residues. Germline V gene sequence: CDR1 MNHNS, CDR2 SASEGT. J gave up 2 bases and V 6 bases, and 10 bases lay outside the gene matches. CDR3 DNA: TGTGCCAGCAGCGCCCTTCAGACAGGGACCTACGAGCAGTACTTC. Its protein product is CASSALQTGTYEQYF.

This clone was counted between two and nine times. The chain recombines TRBV2 with TRBJ1-1; no clear D gene. The CDR3 totals 14 residues. Trimming removed 8 bases from V and 1 base from J, with 14 bases in between. The V gene's germline CDR1 is SNHLY and CDR2 FYNNEI. The CDR3 loop reads CASVIIPGNTEAFF. The CDR3 region has the DNA TGTGCCAGCGTGATTATCCCGGGGAACACTGAAGCTTTCTTT.

V gene TRBV7-9 combines with J gene TRBJ1-2, with 8 positions matching TRBD1. Germline V gene data show CDR1 as SEHNR and CDR2 as FQNEAQ (reference sequence). The CDR3 is 14 residues long. The J segment lost 4 bases and the V segment lost 10 bases, leaving 11 bases of the junction unmatched. The CDR3 coding sequence is TGTGCCACCGAGCGGACGGGACAGGTCTATGGCTACACCTTC. It codes for CATERTGQVYGYTF. The entire variable domain, with the rest obtained from reference TRBV7-9 and TRBJ1-2, is as follows: DTGVSQNPRHKITKRGQNVTFRCDPISEHNRLYWYRQTLGQGPEFLTYFQNEAQLEKSRLLSDRFSAERPKGSFSTLEIQRTEQGDSAMYLCATERTGQVYGYTFGSGTRLTVV.

The V gene is TRBV19, the J gene TRBJ2-5; TRBD2 agrees at 8 bases. Germline-derived CDR1 and CDR2 are LNHDA and SQIVND (reference sequence). The CDR3 runs to 14 residues. V dropped 4 bases and J dropped 5; count of bases not matched to a gene: 6. The DNA of the CDR3 is TGTGCCAGTAGTACCCTTAGCGGGGTGGAGACCCAGTACTTC. Its translation: CASSTLSGVETQYF.

This clone was observed a handful of times. This chain uses TRBV2 with TRBJ1-2; D gene ambiguous. The CDR3 spans 10 residues. The V gene's germline CDR1 is SNHLY and CDR2 FYNNEI. Between the trimmed V and J ends, which lost 6 bases and 7 bases, there was a span of 6 bases. CDR3 amino acids: CASRAGGYTF. The CDR3 DNA reads as TGTGCCAGCAGGGCGGGTGGCTACACCTTC.

The V call is TRBV10-3, the J call TRBJ2-1; 8 bases align to TRBD2. Trimming removed 6 bases from V and 8 bases from J; junction bases left unmatched: 9. The germline V gene encodes CDR1 ENHRY and CDR2 SYGVKD. The CDR3 loop spans 14 amino acids. The chain's CDR3 is CAISPGREGDEQFF. CDR3 DNA sequence: TGTGCCATCAGCCCGGGCCGGGAGGGGGATGAGCAGTTCTTC.

This clone was counted between two and nine times. This sequence joins TRBV13 and TRBJ2-5; 12 nucleotides match TRBD2. Germline V lookup: CDR1 PRHDT, CDR2 FYEKMQ (reference sequence). The CDR3 sequence is 16 residues long. Germline trimming cut 5 bases from V and 5 bases from J; bases unmatched to any gene: 9. The CDR3 here is CASSPTSGRPGETQYF. DNA for the CDR3: TGTGCCAGCAGCCCTACTAGCGGGAGGCCGGGGGAGACCCAGTACTTC.

The chain carries TRBV6-1 and TRBJ2-1; TRBD1 might be the D (6 bases). Germline V lookup: CDR1 MNHNS, CDR2 SASEGT. The CDR3 totals 15 residues. Trimming cost V 2 bases and J 3 bases, with 11 bases left between them. CDR3 nucleotide sequence: TGTGCCAGCAGTGAATCTTGGGACAACTACAATGAGCAGTTCTTC. Translated, it gives CASSESWDNYNEQFF.

The V and J genes are TRBV7-9 and TRBJ2-3; 13 bases line up with TRBD2. The CDR3 has 17 amino acids. V lost 4 bases and J lost 1; bases outside the gene matches: 5. Per the germline V gene, CDR1 is SEHNR and CDR2 is FQNEAQ (reference sequence). The CDR3 here is CASSSGLAGKGTDTQYF. CDR3 nucleotides: TGTGCCAGCAGCTCGGGACTAGCGGGAAAGGGCACAGATACGCAGTATTTT.